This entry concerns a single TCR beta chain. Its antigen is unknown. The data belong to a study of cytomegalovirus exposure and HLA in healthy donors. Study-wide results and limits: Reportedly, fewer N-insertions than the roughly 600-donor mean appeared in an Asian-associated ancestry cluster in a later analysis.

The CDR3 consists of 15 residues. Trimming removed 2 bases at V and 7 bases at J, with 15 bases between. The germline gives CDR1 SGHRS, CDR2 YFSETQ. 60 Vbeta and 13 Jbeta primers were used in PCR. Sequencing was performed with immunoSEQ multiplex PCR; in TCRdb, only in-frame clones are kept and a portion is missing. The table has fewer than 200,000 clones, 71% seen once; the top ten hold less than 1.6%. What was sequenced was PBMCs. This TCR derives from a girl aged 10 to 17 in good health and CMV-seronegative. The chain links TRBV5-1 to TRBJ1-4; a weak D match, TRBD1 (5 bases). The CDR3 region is CASSLNPTGGEKLFF. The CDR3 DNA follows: TGCGCCAGCAGCTTAAACCCAACGGGGGGTGAAAAACTGTTTTTT. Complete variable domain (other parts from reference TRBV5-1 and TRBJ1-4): KAGVTQTPRYLIKTRGQQVTLSCSPISGHRSVSWYQQTPGQGLQFLFEYFSETQRNKGNFPGRFSGRQFSNSRSEMNVSTLELGDSALYLCASSLNPTGGEKLFFGSGTQLSVL.